The next 29 T cell receptor beta chains were all read from a single sample in a study of blood T cell repertoires in COVID-19. Some clones are missing from TCRdb's copy, which holds only in-frame ones; the method was immunoSEQ multiplex PCR. The table records a few hundred thousand clones, 70% to 90% of them present only once. Specimen: peripheral blood. These receptors came from a woman aged 55-69 years with COVID-19, enrolled during active disease.

The chain recombines TRBV28 with TRBJ2-7; unclear D gene. Trimming cost V 6 bases and J 1 base, with 13 bases left between them. The CDR3 is 14 residues long. Germline CDR1 MDHEN, CDR2 SYDVKM. CDR3 residues: CASRPNIKSYEQYF. CDR3 coding DNA: TGTGCCAGCAGGCCTAATATTAAATCCTACGAGCAGTACTTC.

The V gene is TRBV7-9, the J gene TRBJ2-5, with D tentatively TRBD2 (5 bases). CDR1 and CDR2 from the germline V gene are SEHNR and FQNEAQ (reference sequence). The CDR3 loop spans 15 amino acids. Trimming pared 1 base from V and 2 bases from J, leaving 11 bases between. CDR3 nucleotide sequence: TGTGCCAGCAGCTTAGTTCGACTACAACAAGAGACCCAGTACTTC. This encodes CASSLVRLQQETQYF.

The chain joins TRBV5-4 to TRBJ1-1; D possibly corresponds to TRBD1 (6 bases). V was trimmed by 4 bases and J by 1 base, leaving 11 bases between them. The CDR3 runs to 14 residues. Germline V CDR1 and CDR2: SGHNT, YYREEE (reference sequence). CDR3 amino acids: CASSHNRENTEAFF. The DNA of the CDR3 is TGTGCCAGCAGCCACAACAGGGAGAACACTGAAGCTTTCTTT. The full variable domain, with the rest looked up from reference TRBV5-4 and TRBJ1-1, is ETGVTQSPTHLIKTRGQQVTLRCSSQSGHNTVSWYQQALGQGPQFIFQYYREEENGRGNFPPRFSGLQFPNYSSELNVNALELDDSALYLCASSHNRENTEAFFGQGTRLTVV.

J is TRBJ1-5 and V is TRBV2; D call uncertain. The CDR3 covers 13 residues. Trimming took 6 bases from V and 6 from J, leaving 12 bases between them. Germline V gene data show CDR1 as SNHLY and CDR2 as FYNNEI. The CDR3 nucleotides read TGTGCCAGCAGAAGAGGGATGATTCAGCCCCAGCATTTT. The encoded protein is CASRRGMIQPQHF.

This chain connects TRBV7-3 to TRBJ1-2; 12 bases match TRBD1. The CDR3 sequence is 15 residues long. CDR1 SGHTA and CDR2 FQGTGA come from the germline V gene. V shed 5 bases and J 4 bases; nucleotides not matched to a gene: 5. CDR3 sequence: CASSEGQGATYGYTF. The CDR3 DNA is TGTGCCAGCAGCGAGGGACAGGGGGCGACCTATGGCTACACCTTC.

V and J are TRBV6-5 and TRBJ2-2; TRBD1 agrees at 7 bases. V was clipped by 2 bases and J by 0 bases; unmatched bases: 3. Germline V gene lookup returns CDR1 MNHEY and CDR2 SVGAGI. The CDR3 is 16 residues long. CDR3 sequence reads: CASSYEGQSNTGELFF. CDR3 coding DNA: TGTGCCAGCAGTTACGAGGGACAGTCGAACACCGGGGAGCTGTTTTTT.

The chain has TRBV21-1 and TRBJ1-5; the listed D gene, TRBD1, was not tested against the DNA. TRBV21-1 is a listed pseudogene. CDR3 length: 14 residues. In DNA, the CDR3 is TGTGCCAGCACAGAGACAGATAGCAATCAGCCCCAGCATTTT. This gives the protein CASTETDSNQPQHF.

V is TRBV7-9 and J is TRBJ1-2; TRBD1 agrees at 10 bases. The CDR3 is made up of 15 amino acids. Unmatched junction bases numbered 8, after V lost 6 bases and J lost 4 bases. The germline gives CDR1 SEHNR, CDR2 FQNEAQ (reference sequence). The CDR3 spells CASRRHGQGGYGYTF. DNA of the CDR3: TGTGCCAGCAGAAGGCACGGACAGGGGGGCTATGGCTACACCTTC.

This clone came up once. The chain uses TRBV19 and TRBJ2-1, with TRBD1 matching 10 bases. CDR1 is LNHDA, CDR2 SQIVND, per germline (reference sequence). CDR3 length: 13 residues. The V segment lost 4 bases and the J segment 12 bases; nucleotides outside the gene matches: 6. This chain's CDR3 is CASSSTRDRGQFF. DNA of the CDR3: TGTGCCAGTAGTAGTACCCGGGACAGGGGGCAGTTCTTC.

CDR3 nucleotides: TGTGCCTGGAGGAGGCAGGGGAATGAAAAACTGTTTTTT. It specifies CAWRRQGNEKLFF. This chain uses TRBV30 with TRBJ1-4, with D possibly TRBD1 on 6 matching bases. The V end was cut by 3 bases, the J end by 5 bases, with 10 bases between. The CDR3 is 13 residues long. Germline CDR1 is GTSNPN and CDR2 is SVGIG (reference sequence).

The count of this clone is one. The chain links TRBV14 to TRBJ1-1; D is perhaps TRBD1 (6 bases). With 2 bases removed from V and 5 bases from J, the gap between germline ends came to 9 bases. CDR1 is SGHDN, CDR2 FVKESK, per germline. This CDR3 contains 13 residues. CDR3 loop: CASSQIRGTEAFF. The CDR3 nucleotides read TGTGCCAGCAGCCAAATCAGGGGTACTGAAGCTTTCTTT. The whole variable domain, filled in from reference TRBV14 and TRBJ1-1, reads EAGVTQFPSHSVIEKGQTVTLRCDPISGHDNLYWYRRVMGKEIKFLLHFVKESKQDESGMPNNRFLAERTGGTYSTLKVQPAELEDSGVYFCASSQIRGTEAFFGQGTRLTVV.

The chain uses TRBV7-9 and TRBJ2-1, with 7 bases aligning to TRBD2. The CDR3 has 16 amino acids. Germline V gene sequence: CDR1 SEHNR, CDR2 FQNEAQ (reference sequence). Trimming cost V 1 base and J 6 bases; bases outside gene matches: 9. CDR3 amino acids: CASSLVVGGSFNEQFF. The CDR3, as DNA: TGTGCCAGCAGCTTAGTGGTTGGCGGGAGCTTCAATGAGCAGTTCTTC.

The V and J genes are TRBV7-9 and TRBJ2-5; 11 bases are a match to TRBD2. Germline V gene sequence: CDR1 SEHNR, CDR2 FQNEAQ (reference sequence). The CDR3 spans 18 residues. With V trimmed by 5 bases and J by 5 bases, 16 bases remained unmatched. The CDR3 DNA sequence: TGTGCCAGCAGCCATTCCGGGACTAGCGGAGGAGGGCGGGAGACCCAGTACTTC. Translated, it gives CASSHSGTSGGGRETQYF. Full variable domain (outside the CDR3, taken from reference TRBV7-9 and TRBJ2-5): DTGVSQNPRHKITKRGQNVTFRCDPISEHNRLYWYRQTLGQGPEFLTYFQNEAQLEKSRLLSDRFSAERPKGSFSTLEIQRTEQGDSAMYLCASSHSGTSGGGRETQYFGPGTRLLVL.

The chain has TRBV10-3 and TRBJ2-1; the D gene is possibly TRBD1 (7 bases). The CDR3 length is 14 residues. Trimming pared 9 bases from V and 7 bases from J, leaving 19 bases between. Looked up from germline, CDR1 is ENHRY and CDR2 is SYGVKD. CDR3 coding DNA: TGTGCCATTAGGGGGGACAGAGGGGAGAATGAGCAGTTCTTC. It yields the protein CAIRGDRGENEQFF.

The V gene is TRBV6-1, the J gene TRBJ1-5, with 8 bases that match TRBD1. V was pared by 2 bases and J by 7 bases, with 7 bases of the junction left unmatched. Per germline, CDR1 MNHNS and CDR2 SASEGT. This CDR3 spans 15 amino acids. The CDR3 DNA reads TGTGCCAGCAGTGAAATGGAGGCAGGGGGCCAGCCCCAGCATTTT. Protein product: CASSEMEAGGQPQHF.

The chain employs TRBV29-1 and TRBJ1-1; TRBD1 matches 8 bases. The CDR3 length is 13 residues. CDR1 is SQVTM and CDR2 is ANQGSEA in the germline V gene. V shed 4 bases and J 3 bases; nucleotides not matched to a gene: 4. The CDR3 DNA sequence: TGCAGCGTTGGTCAGGACAGGGACACTGAAGCTTTCTTT. The encoded protein is CSVGQDRDTEAFF.

This clone turned up a few times. The chain combines TRBV19 with TRBJ1-1; perhaps TRBD1 as D (5 bases). This CDR3 has 14 residues. With 8 bases removed from V and 2 bases from J, the gap between germline ends came to 15 bases. Germline V gene data show CDR1 as LNHDA and CDR2 as SQIVND (reference sequence). The CDR3 bases are TGTGCCAGTTCCTATTCGGGGGGAAACACTGAAGCTTTCTTT. Amino acids: CASSYSGGNTEAFF.

This chain connects TRBV5-1 to TRBJ2-5; 10 bases are shared with TRBD1. The CDR3 has 14 amino acids. V was clipped by 5 bases and J by 4 bases; unmatched bases: 5. Germline values: CDR1 SGHRS, CDR2 YFSETQ. This chain's CDR3 is CASRRQGALETQYF. CDR3 nucleotide sequence: TGCGCCAGCAGGAGACAGGGGGCTCTAGAGACCCAGTACTTC. Complete variable domain (other parts from reference TRBV5-1 and TRBJ2-5): KAGVTQTPRYLIKTRGQQVTLSCSPISGHRSVSWYQQTPGQGLQFLFEYFSETQRNKGNFPGRFSGRQFSNSRSEMNVSTLELGDSALYLCASRRQGALETQYFGPGTRLLVL.

The chain employs TRBV7-4 and TRBJ1-1, with a tentative D call TRBD1 (6 bases). Germline CDR1 reads SGHVT; CDR2 reads SQSDAQ. This CDR3 has 21 residues. Between the trimmed V and J ends, which lost 1 base and 3 bases, there was a span of 30 bases. CDR3 bases: TGTGCCAGCAGCTTAGGGGGAAACGGGGTGCGGCAGGGGCTCCGGGACACTGAAGCTTTCTTT. This codes for CASSLGGNGVRQGLRDTEAFF.

This clone was counted a single time. The gene calls are TRBV6-6 and TRBJ1-1; TRBD1 agrees at 8 bases. Trimming removed 5 bases from V and 5 bases from J; junction bases left unmatched: 7. The CDR3 sequence is 14 residues long. In germline, CDR1 is MNHNY, CDR2 SVGAGI (reference sequence). The CDR3 region has the DNA TGTGCCAGCAGTGCCGGACAGGGCTGGACTGAAGCTTTCTTT. It translates to CASSAGQGWTEAFF.

The rearrangement joins TRBV5-1 to TRBJ1-4, with 7 bases lining up with TRBD1. Trimming cost V 4 bases and J 8 bases; bases outside gene matches: 8. The CDR3 runs to 14 residues. The germline V gene has CDR1 SGHRS and CDR2 YFSETQ. The CDR3 region is CASSVGQEGEKLFF. The CDR3 DNA reads TGCGCCAGCAGCGTCGGACAGGAGGGGGAAAAACTGTTTTTT.

There are a few counts of this clone. The CDR3 bases are TGTGCCAGCAGCTGGGGACAGGGATCAACAGATACGCAGTATTTT. Protein product: CASSWGQGSTDTQYF. J is TRBJ2-3 and V is TRBV13, with 9 bases that match TRBD1. With 4 bases clipped from V and 3 bases from J, the junction kept 5 bases outside the gene matches. CDR3 length: 15 residues. Germline CDR1 and CDR2: PRHDT and FYEKMQ (reference sequence).

The chain carries TRBV3-1 (or the pseudogene TRBV3-2) and TRBJ1-2, with 7 bases aligning to TRBD1. This CDR3 contains 15 residues. The ends lost 4 bases at V and 8 bases at J; junction bases unmatched: 13. Germline CDR1 LGHDT, CDR2 YNNKEL (reference sequence). The CDR3 DNA sequence: TGTGCCAGCAGCCGCCGGGACAGCACGCGGGGCGGCTACACCTTC. Translation: CASSRRDSTRGGYTF.

In this sample, this clone turned up a few times. This chain connects TRBV4-2 to TRBJ1-1; 12 bases line up with TRBD1. Germline lookup yields CDR1 LGHNA and CDR2 YNFKEQ. The J segment lost 0 bases and the V segment lost 3 bases, leaving 8 bases of the junction unmatched. The CDR3 covers 18 residues. The CDR3 here is CASSHSGTGGPMNTEAFF. In nucleotides, the CDR3 is TGTGCCAGCAGCCATTCCGGGACAGGGGGCCCCATGAACACTGAAGCTTTCTTT.

This clone appeared a few times. The chain joins TRBV5-4 to TRBJ2-7; a possible D gene is TRBD1 (5 bases). Trimming cost V 0 bases and J 7 bases, with 5 bases left between them. The CDR3 runs to 11 residues. The germline V gene has CDR1 SGHNT and CDR2 YYREEE (reference sequence). The CDR3 DNA is TGTGCCAGCAGCTTGGACAGGGAGCAGTACTTC. Translation gives CASSLDREQYF.

CDR3 sequence: CASNGGGGNQPQHF. As DNA, the CDR3 is TGTGCCAGCAACGGGGGTGGGGGCAATCAGCCCCAGCATTTT. The genes are TRBV2 and TRBJ1-5, with a tentative D call TRBD1 (5 bases). Germline V gene sequence: CDR1 SNHLY, CDR2 FYNNEI. The germline V and J ends were trimmed by 7 bases and 2 bases, with 12 bases remaining between them. This CDR3 is built from 14 residues.

This rearrangement joins TRBV5-1 to TRBJ2-3; 9 bases map to TRBD1. This CDR3 is built from 16 residues. The V gene's germline CDR1 is SGHRS and CDR2 YFSETQ. V shed 0 bases and J 4 bases; nucleotides not matched to a gene: 6. The DNA of the CDR3 is TGCGCCAGCAGCTTGGACAGGGGGCGATACGCAGATACGCAGTATTTT. Translated, it gives CASSLDRGRYADTQYF. The whole variable domain, remainder taken from reference TRBV5-1 and TRBJ2-3, is KAGVTQTPRYLIKTRGQQVTLSCSPISGHRSVSWYQQTPGQGLQFLFEYFSETQRNKGNFPGRFSGRQFSNSRSEMNVSTLELGDSALYLCASSLDRGRYADTQYFGPGTRLTVL.

This clone has a handful of counts. The chain combines TRBV30 with TRBJ1-5; D gene ambiguous. Deletions cut 5 bases from V and 0 bases from J, with 8 bases between. The length of the CDR3 is 13 residues. The germline V gene has CDR1 GTSNPN and CDR2 SVGIG (reference sequence). This CDR3 is CAWGRDSNQPQHF. As DNA, the CDR3 is TGTGCCTGGGGCCGGGATAGCAATCAGCCCCAGCATTTT.

This chain uses TRBV28 with TRBJ1-3; D is undetermined. Germline values: CDR1 MDHEN, CDR2 SYDVKM. The CDR3 runs to 16 residues. V gave up 3 bases and J gave up 0 bases, with 12 bases separating them. The CDR3 bases are TGTGCCAGCAGTTTTTCACGGGGAGCCTCTGGAAACACCATATATTTT. This encodes CASSFSRGASGNTIYF.